The TCR beta chain described here comes from a study of control samples from healthy donors and cancer patients (dated by TCRdb to about 2020). The junction shows trimming of 6 bases on V and 2 bases on J, and the gene matches do not reach 9 bases of it. CDR3 length: 16 amino acids, cysteine to phenylalanine. The entry retains the CDR3 DNA only, 48 bases that are in frame from base 1. The germline V gene supplies CDR1 ENHRY and CDR2 SYGVKD. Concerning this clone itself: Its recognized antigen is unknown. Base qualities were left out, and no much larger clone turns up one base away.

The library was produced with the immunoSEQ multiplex PCR assay. TCRdb took this table from immuneACCESS and kept in-frame rearrangements with V and J called. Such tables lack part of the clones; where checked against another copy, unresolved V genes explain under half of the gap, and the rest is unexplained. In this sample the table shows about 140,000 clones, roughly nine tenths of which occur a single time. Approximately 6.8% of the sample goes to the ten largest clones. The sample consisted of blood. This receptor was obtained from a young man in good health. Recombination joined TRBV10-3 with TRBJ2-3; 9 junctional bases match TRBD2. The nucleotides are TGTGCCATCAGCTTCGAGCTAGCGGGGCCCACAGATACGCAGTATTTT. This translates into CAISFELAGPTDTQYF.